This T cell receptor beta chain was recovered during a study of T cell changes during pregnancy in multiple sclerosis. This clone was seen a handful of times. In germline, CDR1 is GTSNPN, CDR2 SVGIG (reference sequence). The CDR3 covers 15 residues. Sequencing used immunoSEQ multiplex PCR; TCRdb keeps in-frame clones, though not all of them. The sample holds 37,000 or so clones, 90% to 95% seen once. The rearrangement joins TRBV30 to TRBJ2-6; 8 nucleotides align to TRBD1. This TCR came from a female donor in good health, enrolled as a control in a pregnancy study. The specimen comprised CD4+ T cells from peripheral blood mononuclear cells, sampled in the second trimester of pregnancy. CDR3 nucleotide sequence: TGTGCTTTGCGGGGACAGGCCTCTGGGGCCAACGTCCTGACTTTC. It codes for CALRGQASGANVLTF.